This T cell receptor beta chain was found in a study of blood T cell repertoires in COVID-19. Repertoires were generated with immunoSEQ multiplex PCR, while TCRdb's copy carries only in-frame clones and drops some. Altogether about 43,000 clones are present, around 80% being singletons, with the ten largest covering more than 20%. This CDR3 is built from 14 residues. Trimming cost V 3 bases and J 2 bases; bases outside gene matches: 4. Germline V gives CDR1 SGHNT, CDR2 YYREEE (reference sequence). The TCR was taken from a woman in her sixties with acute or convalescent COVID-19. The rearrangement uses TRBV5-4 and TRBJ2-7; TRBD2 aligns across 8 bases. The sample consisted of peripheral blood. The CDR3 nucleotides are TGTGCCAGCAGCTCCGGGACTAGTGCCTACGAGCAGTACTTC. Protein product: CASSSGTSAYEQYF.